This T cell receptor beta chain comes out of a study of identical twins. TCRdb itself ran the 5' RACE reads through MiXCR, one entry per CDR3 protein. The sample records around 280,000 distinct CDR3 sequences, approximately 8.5% being singletons. Germline V gene sequence: CDR1 DFQATT, CDR2 SNEGSKA (reference sequence). This CDR3 has 14 residues. Deletions cut 5 bases from V and 1 base from J, with 13 bases between. The same data also contributed to another study, on yellow fever vaccine responses in identical twins. That report adds: Vaccine T cell responses of twins reportedly seemed partly convergent and partly personalized.

The V call is TRBV20-1, the J call TRBJ2-3, with D unresolved. The sample consisted of memory (CD45RO+) T cells sorted from blood. The TCR originated in a woman between 18 and 29 years old in good health. The CDR3 region is CSAPGVAGTDTQYF. DNA for the CDR3: TGCAGTGCTCCGGGTGTGGCAGGCACAGATACGCAGTATTTT.